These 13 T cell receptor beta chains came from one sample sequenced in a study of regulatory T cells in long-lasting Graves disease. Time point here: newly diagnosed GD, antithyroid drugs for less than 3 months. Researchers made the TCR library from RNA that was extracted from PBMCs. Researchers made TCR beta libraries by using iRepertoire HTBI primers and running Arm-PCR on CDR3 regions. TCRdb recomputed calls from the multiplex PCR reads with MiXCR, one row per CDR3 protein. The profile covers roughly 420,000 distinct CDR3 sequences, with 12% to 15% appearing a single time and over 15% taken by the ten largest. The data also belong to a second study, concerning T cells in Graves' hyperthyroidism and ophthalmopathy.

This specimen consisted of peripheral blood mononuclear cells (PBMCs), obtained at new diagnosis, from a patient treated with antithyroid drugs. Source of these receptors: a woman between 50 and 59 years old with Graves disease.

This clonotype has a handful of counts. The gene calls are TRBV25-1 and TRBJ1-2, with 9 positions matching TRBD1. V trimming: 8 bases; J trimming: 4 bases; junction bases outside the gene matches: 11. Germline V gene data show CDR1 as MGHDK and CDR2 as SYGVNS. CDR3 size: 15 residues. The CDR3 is CASSSPGQGIYGYTF. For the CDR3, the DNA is TGTGCCAGCTCCTCCCCCGGACAGGGGATCTATGGCTACACCTTC.

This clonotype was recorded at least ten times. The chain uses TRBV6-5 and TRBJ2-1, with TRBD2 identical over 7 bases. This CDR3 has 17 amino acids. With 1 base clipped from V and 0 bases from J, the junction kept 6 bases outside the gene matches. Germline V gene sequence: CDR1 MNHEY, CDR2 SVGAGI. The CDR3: CASSYFLAVGSYNEQFF. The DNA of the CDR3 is TGTGCCAGCAGTTACTTTCTAGCGGTGGGCTCCTACAATGAGCAGTTCTTC.

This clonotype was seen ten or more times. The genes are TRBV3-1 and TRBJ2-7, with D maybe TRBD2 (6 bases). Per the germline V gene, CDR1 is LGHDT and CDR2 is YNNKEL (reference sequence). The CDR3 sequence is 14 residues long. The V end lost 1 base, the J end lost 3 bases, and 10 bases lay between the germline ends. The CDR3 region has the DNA TGTGCCAGCAGCCAAGGACTAGTATACTACGAGCAGTACTTC. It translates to CASSQGLVYYEQYF.

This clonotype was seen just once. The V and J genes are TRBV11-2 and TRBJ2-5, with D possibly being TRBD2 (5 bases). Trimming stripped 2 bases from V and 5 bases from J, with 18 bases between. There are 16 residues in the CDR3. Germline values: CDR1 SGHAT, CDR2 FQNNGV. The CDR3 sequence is CASSLYYQEAGETQYF. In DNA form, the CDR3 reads TGTGCCAGCAGCTTATATTACCAGGAGGCCGGGGAGACCCAGTACTTC.

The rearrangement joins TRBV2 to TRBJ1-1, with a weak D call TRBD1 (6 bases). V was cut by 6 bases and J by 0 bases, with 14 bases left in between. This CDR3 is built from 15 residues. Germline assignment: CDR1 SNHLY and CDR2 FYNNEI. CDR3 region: CASSQQGSLNTEAFF. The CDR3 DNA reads TGTGCCAGCAGCCAACAGGGTTCCCTGAACACTGAAGCTTTCTTT. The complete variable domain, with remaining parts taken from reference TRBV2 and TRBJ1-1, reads EPEVTQTPSHQVTQMGQEVILRCVPISNHLYFYWYRQILGQKVEFLVSFYNNEISEKSEIFDDQFSVERPDGSNFTLKIRSTKLEDSAMYFCASSQQGSLNTEAFFGQGTRLTVV.

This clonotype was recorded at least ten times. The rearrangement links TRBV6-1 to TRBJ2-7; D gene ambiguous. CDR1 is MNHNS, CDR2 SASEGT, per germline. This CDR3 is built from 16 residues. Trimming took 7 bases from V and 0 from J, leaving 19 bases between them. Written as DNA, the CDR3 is TGTGCCAGCAATTGGGGTGGCTGGGCTAGCTCCTACGAGCAGTACTTC. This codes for CASNWGGWASSYEQYF.

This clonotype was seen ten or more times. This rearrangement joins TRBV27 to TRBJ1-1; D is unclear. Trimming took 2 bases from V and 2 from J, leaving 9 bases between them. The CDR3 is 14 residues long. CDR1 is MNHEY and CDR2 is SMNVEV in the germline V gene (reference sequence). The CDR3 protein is CASSLGRANTEAFF. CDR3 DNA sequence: TGTGCCAGCAGTTTAGGGAGGGCTAACACTGAAGCTTTCTTT.

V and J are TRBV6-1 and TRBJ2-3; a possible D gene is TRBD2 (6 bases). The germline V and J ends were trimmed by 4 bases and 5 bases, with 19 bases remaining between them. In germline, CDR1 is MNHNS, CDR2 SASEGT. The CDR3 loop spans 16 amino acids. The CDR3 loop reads CASSARRSGVRDTQYF. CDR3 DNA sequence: TGTGCCAGCAGTGCCCGGCGTTCGGGGGTACGAGATACGCAGTATTTT.

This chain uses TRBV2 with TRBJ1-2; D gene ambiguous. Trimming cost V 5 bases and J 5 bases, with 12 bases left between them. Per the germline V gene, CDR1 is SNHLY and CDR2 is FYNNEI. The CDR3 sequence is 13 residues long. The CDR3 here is CASSIRVSYGYTF. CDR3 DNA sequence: TGTGCCAGCAGTATCCGGGTCTCGTATGGCTACACCTTC.

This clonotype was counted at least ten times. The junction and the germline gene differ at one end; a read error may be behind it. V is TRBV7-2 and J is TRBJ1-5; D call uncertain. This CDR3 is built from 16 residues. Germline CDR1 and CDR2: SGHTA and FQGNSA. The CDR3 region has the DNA TGTGCCAGCAGCCTCCATCGGGGAGATAGCAACCAGCCCCAGCATTTT. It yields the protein CASSLHRGDSNQPQHF. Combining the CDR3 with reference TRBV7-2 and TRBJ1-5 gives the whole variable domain GAGVSQSPSNKVTEKGKDVELRCDPISGHTALYWYRQSLGQGLEFLIYFQGNSAPDKSGLPSDRFSAERTGGSVSTLTIQRTQQEDSAVYLCASSLHRGDSNQPQHFGDGTRLSIL.

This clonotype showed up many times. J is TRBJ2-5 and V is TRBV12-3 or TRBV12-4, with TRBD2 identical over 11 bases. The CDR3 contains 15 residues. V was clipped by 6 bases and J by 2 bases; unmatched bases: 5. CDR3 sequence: CASRNRLAGQETQYF. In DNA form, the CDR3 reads TGTGCCAGCAGAAACAGACTAGCGGGGCAAGAGACCCAGTACTTC.

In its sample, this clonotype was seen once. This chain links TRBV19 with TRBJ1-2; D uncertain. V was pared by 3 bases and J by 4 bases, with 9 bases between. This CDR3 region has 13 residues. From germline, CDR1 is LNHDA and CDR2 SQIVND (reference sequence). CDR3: CASSMANLYGYTF. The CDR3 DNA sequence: TGTGCCAGTAGTATGGCGAATCTCTATGGCTACACCTTC.

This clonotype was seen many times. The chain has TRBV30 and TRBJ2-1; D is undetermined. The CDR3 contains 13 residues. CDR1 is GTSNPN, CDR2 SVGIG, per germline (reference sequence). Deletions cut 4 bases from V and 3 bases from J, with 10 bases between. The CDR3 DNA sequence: TGTGCCTGGACTTACACCAGCTACAATGAGCAGTTCTTC. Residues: CAWTYTSYNEQFF.